The present T cell receptor beta chain was sequenced within a study of blood T cell repertoires in COVID-19 (dated by TCRdb to the early 2020s). Some background on the complete study: The collaborator samples originated in the United States, Italy and Spain and spanned the acute and convalescent phases of COVID-19. The material from the prospective study consisted of cDNA or gDNA derived from T cells, B-cell-depleted T cells, or PBMCs. The dataset comprised deeply sampled blood TCRbeta repertoires from subjects exposed to, actively infected with, or recovered from COVID-19. A freely available public database, intended as a resource for researchers studying the immune response to SARS-CoV-2, is where the repertoires were released. Samples came from the ongoing ImmuneRACE study (first 160 participants) plus 1,254 subjects from 6 global collaborators. Sample metadata almost always included a de-identified subject ID, COVID-19 status, age in years and sex. Where available, HLA class I and class II types were taken from metadata supplied by the sample provider and were not determined by assay-based typing.

TCRbeta CDR3 regions were amplified from genomic DNA using the immunoSEQ Assay, a bias-controlled multiplex PCR. The authors' pipeline ran thus. Within the assay, amplification of reference gene primers was used to estimate how many nucleated cells each sample contained. Sequence reads were collapsed and filtered to measure the absolute abundance of every unique TCRbeta CDR3 rearrangement. For each sample, productive Simpson clonality was calculated as the square root of Simpson's diversity index over productive rearrangements. This is the immuneACCESS table as TCRdb keeps it, with only in-frame sequences that have V and J called. A part of the clones is gone; compared with another copy, unresolved V genes explain less than half, and the rest is unexplained. V and J calls and clone size are copied from that table; D and trimming were computed from the DNA. The sample data list fewer than 75,000 clones, and around 93% of these were observed just once. Together, the top ten hold around 4.3% of the sample.

The research as a whole found: The amount of clinical and demographic metadata varied by source and participant and was provided uncurated.

This clone was seen a single time. The target of this receptor is not known. Nothing much larger sits one base from this clone, and base qualities are not available. The collaborating institutions used their own protocols to collect whole blood in K2EDTA tubes. For TCRbeta analysis, collaborators shipped samples in one of three forms: frozen whole blood, isolated PBMCs, or DNA extracted from either of those sample types. V is pruned by 2 bases and J by 9 bases, leaving 7 bases of the junction without a gene match. CDR1 SGDLS and CDR2 YYNGEE were looked up in the germline V gene. The CDR3 numbers 14 residues from cysteine through phenylalanine. Only the CDR3 portion is preserved as DNA: 42 bases, with reading frame beginning at the first base.

The clonotype comes from a man between 50 and 59 years old with active COVID-19. Sequencing was carried out using peripheral blood. The sequence is built from TRBV9 and TRBJ2-1; the junction holds 8 bases that match TRBD2. CDR3 region: CASSVEGLVGEQFF. Here is the DNA: TGTGCCAGCAGCGTTGAGGGACTAGTGGGTGAGCAGTTCTTC.